This T cell receptor (beta chain) was sequenced in a study of long-term antiretroviral therapy in people with HIV (dated by TCRdb to between 2021 and 2022). Regarding the research as a whole: The earliest samples were collected roughly a decade before the 2015 WHO recommendation for immediate ART, at a time when ART was usually postponed until CD4 counts fell. A retrospective serial study tested whether changes in peripheral blood TRB repertoire composition and diversity were associated with ART initiation and durable HIV suppression. The cohort contributed about 180 cryopreserved PBMC samples from a few dozen adults with confirmed HIV infection, collected serially over a mean of approximately 6 years (range 1-12). Among the 25 to 35 participants with HIV, roughly eleven were female. No cross-contamination during QIAcube processing was seen in test extractions of a monoclonal T-cell line run alongside roughly 35 polyclonal samples.

Reading the germline V gene gives CDR1 SGHRS and CDR2 YFSETQ. The CDR3 spans 15 residues, from the cysteine through the phenylalanine. The entry retains the CDR3 DNA only, 45 bases that are in frame from base 1. V gives up 0 bases and J gives up 13 bases, and the segment between their germline ends measures 22 bases. The immunoSEQ hsTCRB v3.0 assay was used at survey level resolution for TRB variable region sequencing. TRB sequencing targeted a depth of about 40,000-55,000 T-cell genomes per sample. Pooled TRB libraries were sequenced on an Illumina MiSeq with a v3 150-cycle kit. The authors' pipeline ran thus. Repertoire analysis ran in R within a reproducible Nextflow workflow covering QC, data transformation and analysis. LymphoSeq2, an R package for exploring AIRR-Seq data, was used to implement custom analyses. A few samples that yielded fewer than 5000 total TRB sequences were excluded, so that approximately 170 HIV repertoires were analyzed. Among the 188 retained HIV repertoires, 55 to 65 were collected before ART initiation and about 130 were collected after ART initiation. Repertoires were downsampled to 5000 TRB nucleotide sequences, and summary statistics were averaged over 100 downsampling iterations. TRB sequences were retained for analysis only if CDR3 regions of at least seven amino acids were present. Diversity was assessed using a clonality score derived from Shannon entropy and using the Gini coefficient. In the repertoire networks, any two of the top 5000 CDR3 amino acid sequences were linked whenever the two sequences differed by an edit distance of one. For TRB CDR3 amino acid sequences, GLIPH2 was used to predict antigen specificity groups and MHC restriction. Known CMV, EBV, HIV or tissue antigen associations were flagged by matching CDR3 amino acid sequences against VDJdb and McPAS-TCR. Pre-ART, post-ART and control groups were compared with Wilcoxon signed-rank tests and Holm-Bonferroni correction. The clones in this table, taken by TCRdb from immuneACCESS, are in-frame only. Not every clone is retained; where verified, under half of the shortfall comes from an unresolved V gene, and the cause of the rest is unknown. V and J calls and clone size are copied from that table; D and trimming were computed from the DNA. Here the sample has about 29,000 clones; about 88% occur a single time. The biggest ten clones account for around 7.8% of the sample.

Notes on this clone: Its antigen is still unknown. No much larger clone is present one base from it, and per-base qualities are unavailable.

Inclusion was restricted to participants for whom at least one PBMC sample before ART initiation and at least two post-ART samples were available. All participants with HIV were treated in the United States of America. Before DNA extraction, cryopreserved samples of roughly 1-10 million PBMC were thawed and washed. At the time of the earliest PBMC sample, participants with HIV were aged between about 23 and 54 years. PBMC samples from each participant spanned 1-4 timepoints before ART initiation and 2-8 timepoints after ART initiation, with a median of 7 samples. Serial HIV viral load, CD4+ T-cell count, ART history and demographic data were obtained for every participant. Using a Qiagen kit on a QIAcube, genomic DNA was extracted from unsorted PBMC, with samples processed in batches of 12. The research as a whole found: Compared with controls, HIV repertoires had narrower CDR3 length ranges, and the network structure pointed to an antigen-experienced repertoire that shifted only slightly toward naive after ART. The samples span the years 2004 to 2017, and the ART regimens used at that time may not be as effective as current regimens. Limited PBMC availability meant only the TCR beta chain was sequenced, without alpha chain pairing. Because cell numbers in pre-ART samples were limited, unsorted PBMC were profiled instead of sorted CD4+ and CD8+ T cells. A significant increase in TRB diversity was found to be associated with ART initiation, although TRB diversity was observed to remain significantly below that of transplant donor controls even after long-term ART. Expanded TRB clones identified before ART initiation dominated the repertoire across all time points, though the dominance fluctuated and decreased in many PLHIV after ART. Inferences about post-ART repertoire changes were limited because no data were available on ART adherence, viral resistance or therapy changes.

This receptor chain uses TRBV5-1 and TRBJ1-2; the D gene lacks a confident call. The receptor comes from a man between 45 and 60 years old with HIV. The sequences come from unsorted PBMCs, collected around 5 years before starting antiretroviral therapy. The CDR3 region reads CASSLEAGASVYGTF. The DNA sequence reads TGCGCCAGCAGCTTGGAGGCGGGCGCGAGCGTGTATGGCACCTTC.